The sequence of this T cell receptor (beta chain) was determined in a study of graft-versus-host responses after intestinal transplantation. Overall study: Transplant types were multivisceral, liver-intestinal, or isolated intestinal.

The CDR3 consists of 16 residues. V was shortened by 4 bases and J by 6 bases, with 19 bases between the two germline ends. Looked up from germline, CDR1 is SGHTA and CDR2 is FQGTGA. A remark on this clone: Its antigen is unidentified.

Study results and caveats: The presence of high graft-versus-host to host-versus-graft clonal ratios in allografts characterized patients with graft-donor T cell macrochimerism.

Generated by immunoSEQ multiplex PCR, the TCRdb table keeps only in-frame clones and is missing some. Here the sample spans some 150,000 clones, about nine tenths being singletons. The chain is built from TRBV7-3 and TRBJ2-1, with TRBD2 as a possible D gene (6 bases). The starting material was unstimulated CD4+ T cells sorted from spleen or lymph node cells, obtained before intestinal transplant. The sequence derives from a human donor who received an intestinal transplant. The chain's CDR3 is CASSSSPGVGGNEQFF. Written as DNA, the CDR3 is TGTGCCAGCAGCTCTAGCCCGGGAGTGGGGGGCAATGAGCAGTTCTTC.